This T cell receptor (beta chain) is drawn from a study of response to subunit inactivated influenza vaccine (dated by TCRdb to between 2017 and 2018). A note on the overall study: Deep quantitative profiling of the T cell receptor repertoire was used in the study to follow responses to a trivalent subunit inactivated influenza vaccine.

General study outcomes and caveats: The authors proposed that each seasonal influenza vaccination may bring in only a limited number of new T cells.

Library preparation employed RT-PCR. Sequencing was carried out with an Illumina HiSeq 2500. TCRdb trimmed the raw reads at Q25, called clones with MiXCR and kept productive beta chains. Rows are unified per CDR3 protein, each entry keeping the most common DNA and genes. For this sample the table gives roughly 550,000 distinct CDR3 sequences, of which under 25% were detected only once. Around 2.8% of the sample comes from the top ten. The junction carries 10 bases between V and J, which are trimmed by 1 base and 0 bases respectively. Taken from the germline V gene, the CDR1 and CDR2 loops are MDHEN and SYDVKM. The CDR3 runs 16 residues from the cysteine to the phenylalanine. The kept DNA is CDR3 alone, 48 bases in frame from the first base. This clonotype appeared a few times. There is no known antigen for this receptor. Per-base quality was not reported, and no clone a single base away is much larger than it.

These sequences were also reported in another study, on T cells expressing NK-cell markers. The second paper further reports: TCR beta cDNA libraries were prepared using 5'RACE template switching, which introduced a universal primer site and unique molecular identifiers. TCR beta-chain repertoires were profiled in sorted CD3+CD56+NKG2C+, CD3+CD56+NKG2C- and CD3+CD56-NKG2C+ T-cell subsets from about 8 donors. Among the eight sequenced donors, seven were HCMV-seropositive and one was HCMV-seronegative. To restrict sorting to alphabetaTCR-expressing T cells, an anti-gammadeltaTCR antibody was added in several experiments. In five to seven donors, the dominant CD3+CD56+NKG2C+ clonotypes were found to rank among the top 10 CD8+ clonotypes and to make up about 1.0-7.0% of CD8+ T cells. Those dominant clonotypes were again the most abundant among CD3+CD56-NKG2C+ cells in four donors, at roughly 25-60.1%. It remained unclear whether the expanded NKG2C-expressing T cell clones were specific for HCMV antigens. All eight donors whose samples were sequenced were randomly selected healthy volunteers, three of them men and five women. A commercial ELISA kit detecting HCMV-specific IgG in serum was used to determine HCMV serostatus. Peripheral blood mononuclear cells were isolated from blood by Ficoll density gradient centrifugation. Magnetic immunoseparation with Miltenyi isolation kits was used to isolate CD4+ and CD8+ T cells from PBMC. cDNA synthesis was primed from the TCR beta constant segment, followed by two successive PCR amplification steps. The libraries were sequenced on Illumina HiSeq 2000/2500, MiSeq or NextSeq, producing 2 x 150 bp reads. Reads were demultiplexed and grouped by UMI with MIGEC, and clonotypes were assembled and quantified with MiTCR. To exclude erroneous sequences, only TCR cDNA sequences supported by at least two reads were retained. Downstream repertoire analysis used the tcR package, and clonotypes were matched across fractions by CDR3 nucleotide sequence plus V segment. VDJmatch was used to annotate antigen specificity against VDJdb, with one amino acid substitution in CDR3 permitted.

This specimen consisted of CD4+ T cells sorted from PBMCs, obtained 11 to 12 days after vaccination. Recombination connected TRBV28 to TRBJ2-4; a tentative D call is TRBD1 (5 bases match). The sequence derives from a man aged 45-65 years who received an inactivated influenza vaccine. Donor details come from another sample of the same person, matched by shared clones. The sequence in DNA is TGTGCCAGCAGTTTATTTCAGGGATTAGCCAAAAACATTCAGTACTTC. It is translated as CASSLFQGLAKNIQYF.